These 13 T cell receptor beta chains came from one sample sequenced in a study of T cell responses to AZD1222 COVID-19 vaccine. Assay: immunoSEQ multiplex PCR; the TCRdb copy retains only in-frame clones and omits some. Of approximately 150,000 clones listed, over 80% are singletons. The specimen comprised peripheral blood, sampled 28 days after the second AZD1222 dose. These TCRs come from an adult who received the AZD1222 COVID-19 vaccine.

The sample holds a few counts of this clone. The chain links TRBV5-1 to TRBJ1-1; maybe TRBD1 (6 bases). V was pared by 4 bases and J by 0 bases, with 25 bases between. CDR1 is SGHRS, CDR2 YFSETQ, per germline. This CDR3 region has 19 residues. This CDR3 is CASSDGTPERFLMNTEAFF. CDR3 bases: TGCGCCAGCAGCGACGGGACACCCGAACGCTTTCTTATGAACACTGAAGCTTTCTTT.

This clone was seen a single time. DNA for the CDR3: TGTGCCACCACGACCTTAGCGGGAGGGCCTAGCGGGGAGCTGTTTTTT. It encodes CATTTLAGGPSGELFF. This rearrangement joins TRBV19 to TRBJ2-2; TRBD2 matches 11 bases. Germline values: CDR1 LNHDA, CDR2 SQIVND (reference sequence). V shed 10 bases and J 7 bases; nucleotides not matched to a gene: 14. The CDR3 covers 16 residues.

This chain links TRBV23-1 with TRBJ1-6; D remains ambiguous. TRBV23-1 is identified as an open reading frame with a role that is uncertain. CDR3 size: 11 residues. Trimming stripped 8 bases from V and 14 bases from J, with 13 bases between. The CDR3 reads CASLIPASLHF. The CDR3 bases are TGCGCCAGCCTAATTCCGGCTTCCCTCCACTTT.

The chain combines TRBV7-9 with TRBJ1-2; D gene uncertain. CDR1 is SEHNR, CDR2 FQNEAQ, per germline (reference sequence). V was pared by 5 bases and J by 3 bases, with 13 bases between. This CDR3 spans 14 amino acids. The CDR3 reads CASSPKTDYYGYTF. The CDR3 DNA follows: TGTGCCAGCAGCCCTAAGACGGACTACTATGGCTACACCTTC.

This chain connects TRBV3-1 (or the pseudogene TRBV3-2) to TRBJ1-4; TRBD1 aligns across 7 bases. Germline V gene data show CDR1 as LGHDT and CDR2 as YNNKEL (reference sequence). J lost 5 bases, V lost 4 bases, and 7 bases had no gene match. The CDR3 runs 15 residues. The CDR3 nucleotides read TGTGCCAGCAGCCGTGGACAGGCGACAAATGAAAAACTGTTTTTT. Its translation: CASSRGQATNEKLFF.

The gene calls are TRBV14 and TRBJ2-2, with 9 nucleotides matching TRBD1. V lost 2 bases, J lost 5 bases, and 6 bases stayed unmatched. The CDR3 totals 16 residues. Per the germline V gene, CDR1 is SGHDN and CDR2 is FVKESK. CDR3 amino acids: CASSQLTGGLTGELFF. The CDR3 DNA is TGTGCCAGCAGCCAACTTACAGGGGGCCTGACCGGGGAGCTGTTTTTT. The full variable domain, in which reference TRBV14 and TRBJ2-2 provide the parts outside the CDR3, is EAGVTQFPSHSVIEKGQTVTLRCDPISGHDNLYWYRRVMGKEIKFLLHFVKESKQDESGMPNNRFLAERTGGTYSTLKVQPAELEDSGVYFCASSQLTGGLTGELFFGEGSRLTVL.

The chain carries TRBV5-1 and TRBJ1-5; D unclear. The germline V gene encodes CDR1 SGHRS and CDR2 YFSETQ. CDR3 length equals 14 residues. V was clipped by 0 bases and J by 9 bases, with 13 bases between them. The DNA of the CDR3 is TGCGCCAGCAGCTTGGGATCTTGGGATGGGCCCCAGCATTTT. Protein sequence: CASSLGSWDGPQHF.

V and J are TRBV5-1 and TRBJ2-1, with TRBD1 identical over 7 bases. V was clipped by 3 bases and J by 5 bases; unmatched bases: 8. This CDR3 comprises 15 residues. The germline gives CDR1 SGHRS, CDR2 YFSETQ. CDR3 DNA: TGCGCCAGCAGCTCCACGGGACAGAGTAACAATGAGCAGTTCTTC. Amino acids: CASSSTGQSNNEQFF.

The chain has TRBV19 and TRBJ2-5, with a weak D call TRBD2 (7 bases). Trimming left V 8 bases short and J 5 bases short, with 24 bases between. CDR1 is LNHDA and CDR2 is SQIVND in the germline V gene (reference sequence). The CDR3 is made up of 16 amino acids. The CDR3, as DNA: TGTGCCAGTCGCGCGGCGGGGGAAGGGGGAGGGGAGACCCAGTACTTC. Protein sequence: CASRAAGEGGGETQYF.

V gene TRBV19 combines with J gene TRBJ1-2; no firm D call. Germline V gives CDR1 LNHDA, CDR2 SQIVND (reference sequence). Trimming took 7 bases from V and 3 from J, leaving 6 bases between them. The CDR3 has 11 residues. CDR3 bases: TGTGCCAGTATGAAGGACTATGGCTACACCTTC. The encoded protein is CASMKDYGYTF.

This chain's CDR3 is CAWSTIAGVVYEQYF. The CDR3 bases are TGTGCCTGGAGTACAATAGCGGGAGTAGTCTACGAGCAGTACTTC. The V and J genes are TRBV30 and TRBJ2-7; 9 bases fit TRBD2. The CDR3 covers 15 residues. J lost 3 bases, V lost 2 bases, and 8 bases had no gene match. Germline loops: CDR1 GTSNPN, CDR2 SVGIG (reference sequence). The full variable domain, in which reference TRBV30 and TRBJ2-7 provide the parts outside the CDR3, is SQTIHQWPATLVQPVGSPLSLECTVEGTSNPNLYWYRQAAGRGLQLLFYSVGIGQISSEVPQNLSASRPQDRQFILSSKKLLLSDSGFYLCAWSTIAGVVYEQYFGPGTRLTVT.

The chain recombines TRBV30 with TRBJ1-3; no clear D gene. Germline CDR1 reads GTSNPN; CDR2 reads SVGIG (reference sequence). The CDR3 runs 12 residues. Trimming pared 3 bases from V and 2 bases from J, leaving 5 bases between. The CDR3 nucleotides read TGTGCCTGGAGCCAGGCTGGAAACACCATATATTTT. Amino acids: CAWSQAGNTIYF. The full variable domain, completed using reference TRBV30 and TRBJ1-3, is SQTIHQWPATLVQPVGSPLSLECTVEGTSNPNLYWYRQAAGRGLQLLFYSVGIGQISSEVPQNLSASRPQDRQFILSSKKLLLSDSGFYLCAWSQAGNTIYFGEGSWLTVV.

V and J are TRBV30 and TRBJ2-7; unclear D gene. The germline V and J ends were trimmed by 0 bases and 2 bases, with 14 bases remaining between them. CDR1 and CDR2 from the germline V gene are GTSNPN and SVGIG (reference sequence). The CDR3 sequence is 15 residues long. This chain's CDR3 is CAWSVRVSHTYEQYF. Here the CDR3 DNA reads TGTGCCTGGAGTGTAAGAGTATCCCACACCTACGAGCAGTACTTC.